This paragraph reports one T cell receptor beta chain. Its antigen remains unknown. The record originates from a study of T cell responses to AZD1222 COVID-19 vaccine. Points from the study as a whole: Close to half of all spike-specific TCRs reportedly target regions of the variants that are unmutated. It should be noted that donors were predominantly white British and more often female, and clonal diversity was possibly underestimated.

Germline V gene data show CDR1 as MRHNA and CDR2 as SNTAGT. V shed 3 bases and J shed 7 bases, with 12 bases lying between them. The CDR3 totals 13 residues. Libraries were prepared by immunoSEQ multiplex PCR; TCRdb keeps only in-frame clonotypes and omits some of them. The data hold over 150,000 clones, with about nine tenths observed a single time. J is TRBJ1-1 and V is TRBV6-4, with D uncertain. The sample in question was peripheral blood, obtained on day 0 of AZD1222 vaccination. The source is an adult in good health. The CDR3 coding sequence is TGTGCCAGCAGTGAAAGATTCTTGGGTGAAGCTTTCTTT. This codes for CASSERFLGEAFF.